A single sample is the source of the 13 T cell receptor beta chains below, sequenced in a study of metastatic and nonmetastatic thyroid tumors. Using MiXCR, TCRdb reanalyzed the PCR reads. This sample has approximately 82,000 clones, with roughly an eighth found just once. Thyroid surgery was performed in patients who had received no treatment beforehand. The sample was tumor tissue. The receptors here all came from a female donor with papillary thyroid cancer or a benign thyroid nodule (not recorded which). Some clones in this sample may be carry-over from other donors' samples.

This clone came up many times. CDR3 sequence reads: CASSLYDSLSYEQYF. The CDR3 bases are TGTGCCAGCAGCTTATATGACTCCCTCTCCTACGAGCAGTACTTC. The rearrangement joins TRBV7-6 to TRBJ2-7; D uncertain. Trimming took off 2 bases at V and 0 bases at J, with 11 bases between the two ends. The CDR3 runs 15 residues. From germline, CDR1 is SGHVS and CDR2 FNYEAQ.

Many counts were recorded for this clone. The chain links TRBV6-1 to TRBJ1-5, with D perhaps matching TRBD1 (5 bases). The V end lost 7 bases, the J end lost 14 bases, and 18 bases lay between the germline ends. The germline gives CDR1 MNHNS, CDR2 SASEGT. CDR3 length: 12 residues. In DNA, the CDR3 is TGTGCCAGCAATACGGTTACAGGCCCCGAGCATTTT. Its protein is CASNTVTGPEHF.

Remarks on this clone: A much larger clone differs by one base, so this may be a read error. The chain uses TRBV2 and TRBJ2-1; D remains unclear. This CDR3 contains 10 residues. Germline lookup yields CDR1 SNHLY and CDR2 FYNNEI. V lost 7 bases and J lost 9, with 7 bases in between. The DNA for the CDR3 is TGTGCCAGCAACTCCGGTGAGCAGTTCTTC. It codes for CASNSGEQFF.

This clone was counted between two and nine times. A much larger clone lies one base from this, so it may be a read error. The sample carries other DNA sequences with the same CDR3. The chain uses TRBV27 and TRBJ1-1; D gene ambiguous. The CDR3 is 13 amino acids. The germline gives CDR1 MNHEY, CDR2 SMNVEV (reference sequence). V dropped 5 bases and J dropped 0 bases, with 7 bases sitting between them. The CDR3 reads CASSPRVNTEAFF. The DNA of the CDR3 is TGTGCCAGCAGTCCACGTGTGAACACTGAAGCTTTCTTT.

This clone appeared many times. This chain joins TRBV19 and TRBJ2-1; possible D gene TRBD2, 6 bases. From germline, CDR1 is LNHDA and CDR2 SQIVND (reference sequence). This CDR3 spans 14 amino acids. The V and J ends lost 1 base and 4 bases respectively, with 8 bases between them. The CDR3 DNA reads as TGTGCCAGTAGTATAGCGGAGGGGTACAATGAGCAGTTCTTC. It is translated as CASSIAEGYNEQFF.

This clone has more than one count but fewer than ten. A much more abundant neighbour one base away suggests this may be a read error. Other DNA sequences in this specimen translate into the identical CDR3. The CDR3 DNA sequence: TGTGCCAGTAGTATCCGGTCCGGCCTGGGTTACACCTTC. It encodes CASSIRSGLGYTF. The chain links TRBV19 to TRBJ1-2; D remains unclear. The V end was cut by 3 bases, the J end by 11 bases, with 16 bases between. Germline V CDR1 and CDR2: LNHDA, SQIVND (reference sequence). The CDR3 is 13 amino acids.

On this clone itself: A much larger clone differs by one base, so this may be a read error. The sample has other DNA sequences that encode this CDR3 too. V is TRBV7-3 and J is TRBJ2-7, with 7 bases that match TRBD2. CDR3 size: 15 residues. Germline V gives CDR1 SGHTA, CDR2 FQGTGA. V gave up 5 bases and J gave up 5 bases; unmatched junction bases: 12. CDR3: CASSPIGASGDEQYF. DNA of the CDR3: TGTGCCAGCAGCCCCATCGGTGCTAGCGGTGACGAGCAGTACTTC.

Points on this clone: Since a much larger clone is just one base distant, this may be a read error. This same CDR3 is encoded by further DNA sequences in the sample. The gene calls are TRBV4-1 and TRBJ2-2; 9 nucleotides agree with TRBD1. This CDR3 comprises 19 residues. From germline, CDR1 is MGHRA and CDR2 YSYEKL. Written as DNA, the CDR3 is TGCGCCAGTAGCCAAGATTCCGGGACAGGGACTTTGAACACCGGGGAGCTGTTTTTT. Protein product: CASSQDSGTGTLNTGELFF.

This chain joins TRBV11-3 and TRBJ1-6; 8 bases fit TRBD1. Germline CDR1 SGHNT, CDR2 YENEEA. V trimming: 7 bases; J trimming: 10 bases; junction bases outside the gene matches: 12. The CDR3 loop spans 15 amino acids. The CDR3 protein is CASILDQGAWSPLHF. In DNA form, the CDR3 reads TGTGCCAGCATCTTGGATCAGGGGGCATGGTCACCCCTCCACTTT. Full variable domain (outside the CDR3, taken from reference TRBV11-3 and TRBJ1-6): EAGVVQSPRYKIIEKKQPVAFWCNPISGHNTLYWYLQNLGQGPELLIRYENEEAVDDSQLPKDRFSAERLKGVDSTLKIQPAELGDSAVYLCASILDQGAWSPLHFGNGTRLTVT.

Remarks on this clone: A much larger clone lies a single base off, so this may be a read error. The genes are TRBV6-1 and TRBJ2-1; 8 bases agree with TRBD1. The CDR3 contains 16 residues. Germline CDR1 MNHNS, CDR2 SASEGT. Written as DNA, the CDR3 is TGTGCCAGCAGTGATCCGGGACAGGTCTCCTACAATGAGAAGTTCTTC. It codes for CASSDPGQVSYNEKFF.

This clone was seen many times. The V call is TRBV28, the J call TRBJ2-7; D unresolved. V lost 2 bases to trimming and J lost 6 bases, with 11 bases between them. The CDR3 spans 13 residues. Germline V gives CDR1 MDHEN, CDR2 SYDVKM. Here the CDR3 DNA reads TGTGCCAGCAGTTTAGTGGTGAGTCGCGAGCAGTACTTC. Protein: CASSLVVSREQYF.

The J gene is TRBJ2-3, the V gene TRBV20-1, with TRBD2 identical over 13 bases. The CDR3 covers 20 residues. Germline trimming cut 3 bases from V and 4 bases from J; bases unmatched to any gene: 19. Germline CDR1 is DFQATT and CDR2 is SNEGSKA (reference sequence). The DNA of the CDR3 is TGCAGTGCTAGTTCCTCTACTAGCGGGAGGGCCGGGATTAGGCCAGATACGCAGTATTTT. As protein: CSASSSTSGRAGIRPDTQYF.

This clone was detected many times. The chain employs TRBV7-9 and TRBJ2-2; no definite D call. The V end lost 4 bases, the J end lost 4 bases, and 19 bases lay between the germline ends. The V gene's germline CDR1 is SEHNR and CDR2 FQNEAQ (reference sequence). The CDR3 runs 17 residues. For the CDR3, the DNA is TGTGCCAGCAGCTCCCGTATTCTAAGTAGCCGCACCGGGGAGCTGTTTTTT. Translating it yields CASSSRILSSRTGELFF.